Shown below are 8 T cell receptor beta chains from a single sample sequenced in a study of cytomegalovirus exposure and HLA in healthy donors. Primers included in the PCR were 60 Vbeta and 13 Jbeta primers. The repertoire was sequenced with immunoSEQ multiplex PCR; TCRdb's copy has only in-frame clones and lacks some. The profile shows approximately 120,000 clones, 74% of them singletons. What was sequenced was PBMCs. These receptors all stem from a woman aged 50 to 65 in good health and CMV-seropositive.

V usage is TRBV19 and J usage is TRBJ1-5; D remains unclear. The CDR3 spans 17 residues. Trimming left V 4 bases short and J 0 bases short, with 16 bases between. Germline V gene data show CDR1 as LNHDA and CDR2 as SQIVND (reference sequence). CDR3 protein: CASSKTVGTSSNQPQHF. CDR3 in DNA: TGTGCCAGTAGTAAAACAGTGGGTACGAGTAGCAATCAGCCCCAGCATTTT. Full variable domain (outside the CDR3, taken from reference TRBV19 and TRBJ1-5): DGGITQSPKYLFRKEGQNVTLSCEQNLNHDAMYWYRQDPGQGLRLIYYSQIVNDFQKGDIAEGYSVSREKKESFPLTVTSAQKNPTAFYLCASSKTVGTSSNQPQHFGDGTRLSIL.

The V call is TRBV27, the J call TRBJ2-7; D is perhaps TRBD1 (6 bases). V was pared by 6 bases and J by 3 bases, with 24 bases between. The V gene's germline CDR1 is MNHEY and CDR2 SMNVEV (reference sequence). The CDR3 contains 17 residues. CDR3 nucleotides: TGTGCCAGCAGAAGGAACCGAGGGGGTACAGATTACTACGAGCAGTACTTC. Translated: CASRRNRGGTDYYEQYF.

The chain uses TRBV9 and TRBJ2-5; no firm D call. Between the trimmed V and J ends, which lost 4 bases and 2 bases, there was a span of 12 bases. Germline CDR1 reads SGDLS; CDR2 reads YYNGEE. CDR3 length: 14 residues. The CDR3 nucleotides are TGTGCCAGCAGCAAAACGCCGGGTCAAGAGACCCAGTACTTC. This sequence encodes CASSKTPGQETQYF.

The chain is built from TRBV29-1 and TRBJ2-5, with 8 bases aligning to TRBD2. This CDR3 has 11 residues. V lost 4 bases to trimming and J lost 11 bases; unmatched junction nucleotides: 6. Germline loops: CDR1 SQVTM, CDR2 ANQGSEA. CDR3: CSVGTSPEQYF. CDR3 sequence (DNA): TGCAGCGTTGGGACTAGCCCGGAGCAGTACTTC.

This clone was counted only a few times. This rearrangement joins TRBV9 to TRBJ2-1, with TRBD2 identical over 9 bases. Germline V gives CDR1 SGDLS, CDR2 YYNGEE. The CDR3 is 15 amino acids. Losses at the gene ends were 6 bases for V and 0 bases for J; bases not matched to a gene: 4. The CDR3 loop reads CASTLAGSSYNEQFF. The CDR3 DNA reads TGTGCCAGCACCCTAGCGGGGAGCTCCTACAATGAGCAGTTCTTC. The variable domain in full, completed from reference TRBV9 and TRBJ2-1, reads DSGVTQTPKHLITATGQRVTLRCSPRSGDLSVYWYQQSLDQGLQFLIQYYNGEERAKGNILERFSAQQFPDLHSELNLSSLELGDSALYFCASTLAGSSYNEQFFGPGTRLTVL.

The V call is TRBV7-3, the J call TRBJ2-3, with D perhaps matching TRBD1 (6 bases). Germline loops: CDR1 SGHTA, CDR2 FQGTGA. Trimming cost V 4 bases and J 4 bases, with 12 bases left between them. The CDR3 runs to 14 residues. The CDR3 spells CASSWGPSADTQYF. The CDR3 nucleotides are TGTGCCAGCAGCTGGGGGCCTAGTGCAGATACGCAGTATTTT.

The chain is built from TRBV7-9 and TRBJ2-1, with 10 bases fitting TRBD2. Trimming removed 1 base from V and 10 bases from J; junction bases left unmatched: 10. CDR1 and CDR2 (germline): SEHNR, FQNEAQ (reference sequence). There are 16 residues in the CDR3. CDR3 residues: CASSLGISGGFLEQFF. CDR3 nucleotide sequence: TGTGCCAGCAGCTTAGGAATTAGCGGGGGGTTTCTGGAGCAGTTCTTC.

This rearrangement joins TRBV7-8 to TRBJ2-7, with TRBD2 matching over 7 bases. J was trimmed by 0 bases and V by 0 bases; bases with no gene match: 2. CDR1 is SGHVS, CDR2 FQNEAQ, per germline. The CDR3 totals 15 residues. This CDR3 is CASSLASGASYEQYF. CDR3 bases: TGTGCCAGCAGCTTAGCGAGCGGGGCCTCCTACGAGCAGTACTTC.